A single sample gave rise to the 30 T cell receptor beta chains below, sequenced in a study of persistence of HIV-infected CD4 T cells. Cells were stimulated with overlapping HIV-1 Gag 15-mer peptides. CD40L/CD69 double-negative CD45RO-high memory CD4+ T cells were collected. The immunoSEQ assay was version 4, run in survey mode. Clones were sequenced by immunoSEQ multiplex PCR, and TCRdb holds only the in-frame ones, with some missing. The sample has 25,000 to 40,000 clones; 82% are singletons. For these receptors, no antigen is known. The sample in question was CD4+ T cells sorted from PBMCs after approximately 19-hour stimulation, obtained from a patient who received antiretroviral therapy. All receptors derive from an adult woman with HIV who was CMV-seropositive.

The chain uses TRBV5-6 and TRBJ1-1; D not certain. The CDR3 runs to 15 residues. V was shortened by 0 bases and J by 4 bases, with 13 bases between the two germline ends. The germline CDR1 and CDR2 sequences are SGHDT and YYEEEE. This CDR3 is CASSLAAPRGTEAFF. CDR3 bases: TGTGCCAGCAGCTTGGCGGCGCCTCGGGGCACTGAAGCTTTCTTT.

This clone was seen more than once but under ten times. V gene TRBV6-5 combines with J gene TRBJ1-1, with 8 bases aligning to TRBD1. This CDR3 contains 14 residues. V lost 5 bases to trimming and J lost 3 bases; unmatched junction nucleotides: 5. The germline CDR1 and CDR2 sequences are MNHEY and SVGAGI. The CDR3 DNA follows: TGTGCCAGCAGTCCAGGGGGCGCGTACACTGAAGCTTTCTTT. This gives the protein CASSPGGAYTEAFF.

The rearrangement uses TRBV5-6 and TRBJ1-1; 8 bases are shared with TRBD1. The CDR3 covers 11 residues. Germline CDR1 and CDR2: SGHDT and YYEEEE. The junction had 1 base not matched to a gene; V was cut back by 4 bases and J by 8 bases. The CDR3 region has the DNA TGTGCCAGCAGCCGGGACAGGGAAGCTTTCTTT. Protein product: CASSRDREAFF.

The gene calls are TRBV18 and TRBJ2-3, with 9 nucleotides matching TRBD1. The CDR3 spans 16 residues. The V gene end was trimmed by 1 base and the J gene end by 7 bases; junction bases not matched to a gene: 9. Looked up from germline, CDR1 is KGHSH and CDR2 is LQKENI. The CDR3 here is CASSPLGRQGDHTQYF. In DNA, the CDR3 is TGTGCCAGCTCACCACTCGGGAGACAGGGGGACCATACGCAGTATTTT.

The V call is TRBV19, the J call TRBJ2-2; TRBD1 agrees at 12 bases. V lost 7 bases, J lost 5 bases, and 5 bases stayed unmatched. Germline V gene sequence: CDR1 LNHDA, CDR2 SQIVND (reference sequence). CDR3 size: 15 residues. In DNA, the CDR3 is TGTGCCAGTAAAGCGGGACAGGGGGCAACCGGGGAGCTGTTTTTT. The encoded protein is CASKAGQGATGELFF.

This chain links TRBV6-5 with TRBJ2-1, with 8 positions matching TRBD1. Trimming removed 10 bases from V and 0 bases from J; junction bases left unmatched: 8. The V gene's germline CDR1 is MNHEY and CDR2 SVGAGI. The CDR3 covers 15 residues. CDR3 protein: CATAGDRSSYNEQFF. In DNA form, the CDR3 reads TGTGCCACCGCCGGGGACAGGAGCTCCTACAATGAGCAGTTCTTC.

The chain links TRBV19 to TRBJ2-5, with 8 bases identical to TRBD1. After removal of 4 bases from V and 5 bases from J, the junction contained 3 bases not matched to a gene. Germline CDR1 and CDR2: LNHDA and SQIVND (reference sequence). This CDR3 is built from 13 residues. The CDR3 sequence: CASSKNRGETQYF. The CDR3 DNA reads TGTGCCAGTAGTAAAAACAGGGGGGAGACCCAGTACTTC. Full variable domain (missing parts from reference TRBV19 and TRBJ2-5): DGGITQSPKYLFRKEGQNVTLSCEQNLNHDAMYWYRQDPGQGLRLIYYSQIVNDFQKGDIAEGYSVSREKKESFPLTVTSAQKNPTAFYLCASSKNRGETQYFGPGTRLLVL.

V usage is TRBV5-1 and J usage is TRBJ2-3; 9 bases are a match to TRBD2. From germline, CDR1 is SGHRS and CDR2 YFSETQ. Unmatched junction bases numbered 11, after V lost 5 bases and J lost 1 base. The CDR3 contains 17 residues. CDR3 bases: TGCGCCAGCAGTTCTAGAACCTCTAGCGGGGGCACAGATACGCAGTATTTT. Amino acids: CASSSRTSSGGTDTQYF.

This clone was seen a handful of times. The chain combines TRBV27 with TRBJ1-1; no clear D gene. Trimming pared 2 bases from V and 1 base from J, leaving 17 bases between. In germline, CDR1 is MNHEY, CDR2 SMNVEV (reference sequence). The CDR3 extends over 17 amino acids. The chain's CDR3 is CASSLITTLRGNTEAFF. The CDR3 DNA sequence: TGTGCCAGCAGTTTAATAACAACTCTCCGGGGGAACACTGAAGCTTTCTTT.

The chain links TRBV6-1 to TRBJ1-4, with D unclear. The V end lost 1 base, the J end lost 8 bases, and 11 bases lay between the germline ends. The CDR3 covers 14 residues. CDR1 and CDR2 from the germline V gene are MNHNS and SASEGT. For the CDR3, the DNA is TGTGCCAGCAGTGAAGGTGGGCTCGGGGAAAAACTGTTTTTT. Amino acids: CASSEGGLGEKLFF.

This sequence joins TRBV2 and TRBJ2-3; D is uncertain. The germline V gene has CDR1 SNHLY and CDR2 FYNNEI. The V and J ends lost 2 bases and 4 bases respectively, with 13 bases between them. The CDR3 is made up of 15 amino acids. CDR3 protein: CASSERSGFADTQYF. DNA of the CDR3: TGTGCCAGCAGTGAACGGAGTGGCTTCGCAGATACGCAGTATTTT.

As for this clone: The junction shows a germline mismatch at one end, possibly a read error. V gene TRBV11-2 combines with J gene TRBJ1-1, with D possibly TRBD1 on 5 matching bases. The V gene's germline CDR1 is SGHAT and CDR2 FQNNGV. The CDR3 has 8 amino acids. DNA of the CDR3: TGTGCCAGCATCCCCTGGGGGTTT. It yields the protein CASIPWGF.

V and J are TRBV28 and TRBJ1-4; TRBD1 might be the D (6 bases). This CDR3 is built from 17 residues. The germline V and J ends were trimmed by 1 base and 0 bases, with 12 bases remaining between them. The V gene's germline CDR1 is MDHEN and CDR2 SYDVKM. The CDR3 region is CASSLLGGEATNEKLFF. DNA for the CDR3: TGTGCCAGCAGTTTATTAGGGGGGGAAGCAACTAATGAAAAACTGTTTTTT.

By its share, this clone is medium-sized. The chain carries TRBV7-9 and TRBJ1-1; D gene ambiguous. The CDR3 is made up of 15 amino acids. The V gene's germline CDR1 is SEHNR and CDR2 FQNEAQ (reference sequence). V gave up 1 base and J gave up 3 bases, with 12 bases separating them. The chain's CDR3 is CASSLGLPGDTEAFF. CDR3 sequence (DNA): TGTGCCAGCAGCTTAGGCCTTCCTGGGGACACTGAAGCTTTCTTT.

This chain connects TRBV19 to TRBJ1-2; 7 nucleotides match TRBD1. Germline CDR1 and CDR2: LNHDA and SQIVND (reference sequence). The CDR3 is 12 residues long. V shed 4 bases, J shed 8 bases, and the junction held 4 bases outside the gene matches. The CDR3 nucleotides are TGTGCCAGTAGTACCATGGGACAGGGCTACACCTTC. Protein product: CASSTMGQGYTF.

The J gene is TRBJ2-2, the V gene TRBV6-5, with 8 bases matching TRBD1. Germline V gene sequence: CDR1 MNHEY, CDR2 SVGAGI. V gave up 2 bases and J gave up 1 base; unmatched junction bases: 3. The CDR3 has 16 residues. The CDR3 reads CASSYAGQVNTGELFF. The CDR3 DNA is TGTGCCAGCAGTTACGCGGGACAGGTGAACACCGGGGAGCTGTTTTTT.

The chain is built from TRBV5-1 and TRBJ1-1; TRBD1 might be the D (6 bases). This CDR3 contains 13 residues. Per the germline V gene, CDR1 is SGHRS and CDR2 is YFSETQ. Between the trimmed V and J ends, which lost 2 bases and 8 bases, there was a span of 13 bases. The DNA of the CDR3 is TGCGCCAGCAGCTTAAACAGGGATTTGGAAGCTTTCTTT. Its protein product is CASSLNRDLEAFF.

Note on this clone: The same CDR3 also results from other DNA sequences found in this sample. The rearrangement uses TRBV7-2 and TRBJ2-1; 8 bases agree with TRBD2. The CDR3 consists of 15 residues. The germline V gene has CDR1 SGHTA and CDR2 FQGNSA. V lost 5 bases and J lost 7; bases outside the gene matches: 10. CDR3 sequence: CASSLLAGGGNEQFF. The CDR3 nucleotides read TGTGCCAGCAGCCTGCTGGCGGGAGGTGGGAATGAGCAGTTCTTC.

The rearrangement links TRBV28 to TRBJ2-2; possibly TRBD2 for D (7 bases). The CDR3 loop spans 16 amino acids. The V end lost 5 bases, the J end lost 1 base, and 14 bases lay between the germline ends. The germline V gene encodes CDR1 MDHEN and CDR2 SYDVKM. This CDR3 is CASSARGAGNTGELFF. In DNA, the CDR3 is TGTGCCAGCAGTGCCCGGGGGGCGGGGAACACCGGGGAGCTGTTTTTT.

The chain combines TRBV2 with TRBJ2-7, with D uncertain. V lost 6 bases to trimming and J lost 5 bases, with 17 bases between them. The CDR3 consists of 14 residues. Per germline, CDR1 SNHLY and CDR2 FYNNEI. In nucleotides, the CDR3 is TGTGCCAGCAGCCCCCCCCCGACCTTTGACGAGCAGTACTTC. It is translated as CASSPPPTFDEQYF.

The rearrangement links TRBV30 to TRBJ2-5, with D perhaps matching TRBD1 (6 bases). This CDR3 has 13 residues. Trimming removed 5 bases from V and 4 bases from J, with 14 bases in between. The germline V gene has CDR1 GTSNPN and CDR2 SVGIG (reference sequence). CDR3: CAWGWTARETQYF. The CDR3, as DNA: TGTGCCTGGGGCTGGACAGCCCGAGAGACCCAGTACTTC.

The rearrangement uses TRBV18 and TRBJ1-3; D remains ambiguous. CDR1 is KGHSH and CDR2 is LQKENI in the germline V gene. CDR3 length: 15 amino acids. V lost 3 bases, J lost 4 bases, and 13 bases lay in between. This CDR3 is CASSPAVGMGNTIYF. CDR3 in DNA: TGTGCCAGCTCACCGGCCGTGGGAATGGGAAACACCATATATTTT. Looking up the rest from reference TRBV18 and TRBJ1-3 gives the full variable domain: NAGVMQNPRHLVRRRGQEARLRCSPMKGHSHVYWYRQLPEEGLKFMVYLQKENIIDESGMPKERFSAEFPKEGPSILRIQQVVRGDSAAYFCASSPAVGMGNTIYFGEGSWLTVV.

This clone occurred a few times. This chain uses TRBV7-8 with TRBJ1-1; possibly TRBD1 for D (5 bases). This CDR3 has 13 residues. Germline values: CDR1 SGHVS, CDR2 FQNEAQ. V was clipped by 6 bases and J by 3 bases, with 11 bases between them. DNA for the CDR3: TGTGCCAGCAGTGGGGCGCGGGACACTGAAGCTTTCTTT. Protein sequence: CASSGARDTEAFF.

The chain employs TRBV5-1 and TRBJ2-5; D call uncertain. Trimming stripped 0 bases from V and 2 bases from J, with 8 bases between. Germline V gene lookup returns CDR1 SGHRS and CDR2 YFSETQ. The CDR3 totals 14 residues. The DNA of the CDR3 is TGCGCCAGCAGCTTGGAGTCAGTTCAAGAGACCCAGTACTTC. Translation gives CASSLESVQETQYF.

The chain recombines TRBV14 with TRBJ1-1, with D unclear. CDR1 is SGHDN, CDR2 FVKESK, per germline. The germline V and J ends were trimmed by 4 bases and 1 base, with 13 bases remaining between them. The length of the CDR3 is 15 residues. The chain's CDR3 is CASSPIRASNTEAFF. The CDR3 DNA sequence: TGTGCCAGCAGCCCGATCCGGGCTTCGAACACTGAAGCTTTCTTT. The whole variable domain, remainder taken from reference TRBV14 and TRBJ1-1, is EAGVTQFPSHSVIEKGQTVTLRCDPISGHDNLYWYRRVMGKEIKFLLHFVKESKQDESGMPNNRFLAERTGGTYSTLKVQPAELEDSGVYFCASSPIRASNTEAFFGQGTRLTVV.

The chain couples TRBV19 to TRBJ2-1, with D unresolved. V dropped 5 bases and J dropped 4 bases, with 12 bases sitting between them. The germline gives CDR1 LNHDA, CDR2 SQIVND (reference sequence). CDR3 length: 14 amino acids. As DNA, the CDR3 is TGTGCCAGTAGTCCCCCCCAAAGGTACAATGAGCAGTTCTTC. Translating gives CASSPPQRYNEQFF.

The chain joins TRBV7-9 to TRBJ1-4; D remains ambiguous. The ends were cut back, 8 bases at V and 3 bases at J, with 10 bases in the middle. The CDR3 is 13 residues long. Per germline, CDR1 SEHNR and CDR2 FQNEAQ (reference sequence). DNA of the CDR3: TGTGCCAGCCGCCGAGATCCTAATGAAAAACTGTTTTTT. Translated: CASRRDPNEKLFF. Complete variable domain (other parts from reference TRBV7-9 and TRBJ1-4): DTGVSQNPRHKITKRGQNVTFRCDPISEHNRLYWYRQTLGQGPEFLTYFQNEAQLEKSRLLSDRFSAERPKGSFSTLEIQRTEQGDSAMYLCASRRDPNEKLFFGSGTQLSVL.

CDR3 protein: CASSHGSGGASYNEQFF. The CDR3 DNA is TGTGCCAGCAGCCACGGTAGCGGGGGGGCTTCCTACAATGAGCAGTTCTTC. This sequence joins TRBV7-2 and TRBJ2-1; 11 bases are a match to TRBD2. This CDR3 spans 17 amino acids. CDR1 SGHTA and CDR2 FQGNSA come from the germline V gene. The V segment lost 5 bases and the J segment 1 base; nucleotides outside the gene matches: 7. Full variable domain (remainder filled in from reference TRBV7-2 and TRBJ2-1): GAGVSQSPSNKVTEKGKDVELRCDPISGHTALYWYRQSLGQGLEFLIYFQGNSAPDKSGLPSDRFSAERTGGSVSTLTIQRTQQEDSAVYLCASSHGSGGASYNEQFFGPGTRLTVL.

This clone was seen just once. This rearrangement joins TRBV3-1 (or the pseudogene TRBV3-2) to TRBJ1-2; D is unclear. Germline assignment: CDR1 LGHDT and CDR2 YNNKEL (reference sequence). V lost 1 base to trimming and J lost 5 bases, with 11 bases between them. CDR3 length: 14 residues. The CDR3 sequence is CASSQVGIGYGYTF. CDR3 coding DNA: TGTGCCAGCAGCCAAGTGGGGATCGGGTATGGCTACACCTTC.

The chain carries TRBV20-1 and TRBJ1-3; D is uncertain. CDR3 length equals 16 residues. Germline assignment: CDR1 DFQATT and CDR2 SNEGSKA (reference sequence). The V gene lost 3 bases and the J gene lost 1 base, with 16 bases spanning the gap. The CDR3 loop reads CSASNRPLSSGNTIYF. CDR3 sequence (DNA): TGCAGTGCTAGTAATAGGCCCCTTTCGTCTGGAAACACCATATATTTT.